This T cell receptor beta chain was sequenced during a study of blood T cell repertoires in COVID-19. Study context: Acute and convalescent COVID-19 samples came from the United States, Italy and Spain. T cells, B-cell-depleted T cells, or PBMCs provided the cDNA or gDNA that served as material.

This clone occurred once. Authors' methods: For nucleated cells, counts were estimated from reference gene primer amplification. Sequencing used immunoSEQ multiplex PCR; TCRdb keeps in-frame clones, though not all of them. V and J calls plus clone size are reproduced from that table; the DNA served to infer D and trimming. The sample has around 12,000 clones, 82% seen once. This receptor was taken from a man older than 75 with acute or convalescent COVID-19. Sample: peripheral blood.

The CDR3: CASSRATGVSSEAFF. CDR3 DNA sequence: TGTGCCAGCAGCCGGGCGACAGGGGTGAGTTCTGAAGCTTTCTTT. V is TRBV7-2 and J is TRBJ1-1; 8 nucleotides align to TRBD1. CDR1 is SGHTA, CDR2 FQGNSA, per germline. The trim removed 5 bases at V and 6 bases at J, leaving 11 bases unmatched. This CDR3 region has 15 residues.